Listed below are T cell receptor beta chains from one sample, sequenced in a study of cytomegalovirus exposure and HLA in healthy donors. TCRdb's copy holds only in-frame clones and misses some; the assay was immunoSEQ multiplex PCR. The table has 200,000 or so clones, around four fifths seen once. Sequencing was carried out using PBMCs. These receptors were obtained from a woman aged 45-65 years in good health and CMV-seropositive. Both conserved end residues are part of each CDR3. Fields, in order: D gene, V gene, clone size, J gene, CDR3 DNA, CDR3 protein. D genes are given only for firm matches. Expanded clones get a size class; other rows say once, few or many, or leave the size out.

d_call: TRBD2; v_call: TRBV9; clone_size: .; j_call: TRBJ2-7; cdr3_nt: TGTGCCAGCAGCGGCATGAGCGGGGAGGAGCAGTACTTC; cdr3_aa: CASSGMSGEEQYF
d_call: TRBD1; v_call: TRBV7-9; clone_size: .; j_call: TRBJ1-2; cdr3_nt: TGTGCCAGCAGCCGGGGACAGCCATCTAAGGACTATGGCTACACCTTC; cdr3_aa: CASSRGQPSKDYGYTF
d_call: TRBD2; v_call: TRBV25-1; clone_size: .; j_call: TRBJ2-2; cdr3_nt: TGTGCCAGCGCAGGACTAGCGGGGACCGGGGAGCTGTTTTTT; cdr3_aa: CASAGLAGTGELFF
d_call: .; v_call: TRBV2; clone_size: .; j_call: TRBJ1-5; cdr3_nt: TGTGCCAGCAGTGTTGCAGGGGTCAAAAATCAGCCCCAGCATTTT; cdr3_aa: CASSVAGVKNQPQHF
d_call: TRBD2; v_call: TRBV7-2; clone_size: .; j_call: TRBJ2-1; cdr3_nt: TGTGCCAGCAGCTTTACGCGGGGGTACTACAATGAGCAGTTCTTC; cdr3_aa: CASSFTRGYYNEQFF
d_call: .; v_call: TRBV18; clone_size: .; j_call: TRBJ1-2; cdr3_nt: TGTGCCAGCTCACCCCCGACAGGCCACTATGGCTACACCTTC; cdr3_aa: CASSPPTGHYGYTF
d_call: TRBD1; v_call: TRBV5-1; clone_size: .; j_call: TRBJ2-2; cdr3_nt: TGCGCCAGCAGCCCGGAGAACAGGGGTTGGACCGGGGAGCTGTTTTTT; cdr3_aa: CASSPENRGWTGELFF
d_call: TRBD1; v_call: TRBV29-1; clone_size: few; j_call: TRBJ1-1; cdr3_nt: TGCAGCGTTGTCGGACAGGGGGGCACTGAAGCTTTCTTT; cdr3_aa: CSVVGQGGTEAFF
d_call: .; v_call: TRBV6-4; clone_size: .; j_call: TRBJ2-2; cdr3_nt: TGTGCCAGCAGTGCACAGCTAAACACCGGGGAGCTGTTTTTT; cdr3_aa: CASSAQLNTGELFF
d_call: .; v_call: TRBV27; clone_size: .; j_call: TRBJ1-1; cdr3_nt: TGTGCCAGCAGTTCGTGGGGGGGCGGCACTGAAGCTTTCTTT; cdr3_aa: CASSSWGGGTEAFF
d_call: .; v_call: TRBV19; clone_size: .; j_call: TRBJ2-7; cdr3_nt: TGTGCCAGTAGTATTGTCGCTAGAAACTACGAGCAGTACTTC; cdr3_aa: CASSIVARNYEQYF
d_call: .; v_call: TRBV29-1; clone_size: .; j_call: TRBJ2-2; cdr3_nt: TGCAGCGTGCGGGACGGAGGAGCCGGGGAGCTGTTTTTT; cdr3_aa: CSVRDGGAGELFF
d_call: .; v_call: TRBV4-1; clone_size: .; j_call: TRBJ1-4; cdr3_nt: TGCGCCAGCAGCCAAGAGCGGTTCACTAATGAAAAACTGTTTTTT; cdr3_aa: CASSQERFTNEKLFF
d_call: TRBD2; v_call: TRBV7-2; clone_size: .; j_call: TRBJ2-1; cdr3_nt: TGTGCCAGCAGCTTAGATAGGGCGGGGGGAGGTAATGAGCAGTTCTTC; cdr3_aa: CASSLDRAGGGNEQFF
d_call: TRBD2; v_call: TRBV7-3; clone_size: .; j_call: TRBJ2-1; cdr3_nt: TGTGCCAGCAGCTCCCCCTCGCTAGCGGGGGGCAATGAGCAGTTCTTC; cdr3_aa: CASSSPSLAGGNEQFF
d_call: .; v_call: TRBV4-3; clone_size: .; j_call: TRBJ2-2; cdr3_nt: TGCGCCAGCAGCCAAGAGGCCTACACCGGGGAGCTGTTTTTT; cdr3_aa: CASSQEAYTGELFF
d_call: .; v_call: TRBV23-1; clone_size: once; j_call: TRBJ2-7; cdr3_nt: TGCGCCAGCAGTCGCACAGGTTCCTACGAGCAGTACTTC; cdr3_aa: CASSRTGSYEQYF
d_call: .; v_call: TRBV4-2; clone_size: .; j_call: TRBJ2-6; cdr3_nt: TGTGCCAGCAGCCGGGAGACTGGGGCCAACGTCCTGACTTTC; cdr3_aa: CASSRETGANVLTF
d_call: .; v_call: TRBV30; clone_size: once; j_call: TRBJ2-7; cdr3_nt: TGTGCCTGGAGTGTCGGAGCTCAGTTACGCGAGCAGTACTTC; cdr3_aa: CAWSVGAQLREQYF
d_call: .; v_call: TRBV10-2; clone_size: .; j_call: TRBJ1-2; cdr3_nt: TGCGCCAGCAGTGATATCAGGGTTGGCTATGGCTACACCTTC; cdr3_aa: CASSDIRVGYGYTF
d_call: TRBD2; v_call: TRBV9; clone_size: .; j_call: TRBJ2-7; cdr3_nt: TGTGCCAGCAGCGCCGGGACTAGCGGGGGAGAGCAGTACTTC; cdr3_aa: CASSAGTSGGEQYF
d_call: .; v_call: TRBV7-8; clone_size: .; j_call: TRBJ1-6; cdr3_nt: TGTGCCAGCAGCTTAGCGGTGCGGGTACCCCTCCACTTT; cdr3_aa: CASSLAVRVPLHF
d_call: .; v_call: TRBV7-2; clone_size: .; j_call: TRBJ1-1; cdr3_nt: TGTGCCAGCAGCTTAAGCACCTGGAACACTGAAGCTTTCTTT; cdr3_aa: CASSLSTWNTEAFF
d_call: TRBD2; v_call: TRBV11-2; clone_size: .; j_call: TRBJ2-1; cdr3_nt: TGTGCCAGCAGGGAATTAACGGGGGGGTATGAGCAGTTCTTC; cdr3_aa: CASRELTGGYEQFF
d_call: .; v_call: TRBV19; clone_size: .; j_call: TRBJ1-1; cdr3_nt: TGTGCCAGTACCCCGCGGGACCCGGGGGTTTACGAAGCTTTCTTT; cdr3_aa: CASTPRDPGVYEAFF
d_call: .; v_call: TRBV7-2; clone_size: once; j_call: TRBJ2-1; cdr3_nt: TGTGCCAGCAGCTTGGGGCTGAAATACAATGAGCAGTTCTTC; cdr3_aa: CASSLGLKYNEQFF
d_call: .; v_call: TRBV7-9; clone_size: .; j_call: TRBJ1-2; cdr3_nt: TGTTCCAGCAGCTTAGCAGGACAATTCTATGGCTACACCTTC; cdr3_aa: CSSSLAGQFYGYTF
d_call: TRBD1; v_call: TRBV5-6; clone_size: .; j_call: TRBJ2-2; cdr3_nt: TGTGCCAGCAGCTCGACCGGGACAGGGGGCCCGGAGACCGGGGAGCTGTTTTTT; cdr3_aa: CASSSTGTGGPETGELFF
d_call: .; v_call: TRBV11-3; clone_size: .; j_call: TRBJ2-1; cdr3_nt: TGTGCCAGCAGCTTAGGGGGCGACAGGTACAATGAGCAGTTCTTC; cdr3_aa: CASSLGGDRYNEQFF
d_call: TRBD1; v_call: TRBV6-6; clone_size: .; j_call: TRBJ2-5; cdr3_nt: TGTGCCAGCAGGCAGGGGGCATCGGAGACCCAGTACTTC; cdr3_aa: CASRQGASETQYF
d_call: TRBD1; v_call: TRBV18; clone_size: few; j_call: TRBJ1-1; cdr3_nt: TGTGCCAGCTCACGACAGGGGAACACTGAAGCTTTCTTT; cdr3_aa: CASSRQGNTEAFF
d_call: .; v_call: TRBV7-9; clone_size: once; j_call: TRBJ1-4; cdr3_nt: TGTGCCAGCAGCTCCTACTACAGGGTTACTAATGAAAAACTGTTTTTT; cdr3_aa: CASSSYYRVTNEKLFF
d_call: TRBD2; v_call: TRBV5-4; clone_size: .; j_call: TRBJ2-1; cdr3_nt: TGTGCCAGCAGCTTGGGCGGGGGGTCGCACAATGAGCAGTTCTTC; cdr3_aa: CASSLGGGSHNEQFF
d_call: TRBD1; v_call: TRBV6-1; clone_size: .; j_call: TRBJ1-5; cdr3_nt: TGTGCCAGCAGCGGACAGGGAAGTAATCAGCCCCAGCATTTT; cdr3_aa: CASSGQGSNQPQHF
d_call: TRBD1; v_call: TRBV7-2; clone_size: .; j_call: TRBJ2-5; cdr3_nt: TGTGCCAGCAGCTCCCCTCCGGGACAGGGAGAGACCCAGTACTTC; cdr3_aa: CASSSPPGQGETQYF
d_call: TRBD2; v_call: TRBV5-8; clone_size: .; j_call: TRBJ2-3; cdr3_nt: TGTGCCAGCAGCTTCCGCGGGGGGGCCACAGATACGCAGTATTTT; cdr3_aa: CASSFRGGATDTQYF
d_call: TRBD1; v_call: TRBV7-9; clone_size: .; j_call: TRBJ2-5; cdr3_nt: TGTGCCAGCAGCTTAGCGCTCGGACAGGGCGACGAGACCCAGTACTTC; cdr3_aa: CASSLALGQGDETQYF